This T cell receptor beta chain was found in a study of blood T cell repertoires in COVID-19. Study-level information: Sources were T cells, B-cell-depleted T cells, or PBMCs; the material itself was cDNA or gDNA.

Some clones are missing from TCRdb's copy, which holds only in-frame ones; the method was immunoSEQ multiplex PCR. The repertoire holds 150,000 to 200,000 clones, with roughly 90% as singletons. V dropped 1 base and J dropped 2; count of bases not matched to a gene: 5. CDR3 length: 15 amino acids. In germline, CDR1 is SGHRS, CDR2 YFSETQ. This rearrangement joins TRBV5-1 to TRBJ2-7, with 8 bases that match TRBD2. What was sequenced was peripheral blood. The source is a man aged 60 to 75 with active or convalescent COVID-19. In DNA, the CDR3 is TGCGCCAGCAGCTTGAGTAGCGGGGTAACCTACGAGCAGTACTTC. This sequence encodes CASSLSSGVTYEQYF.